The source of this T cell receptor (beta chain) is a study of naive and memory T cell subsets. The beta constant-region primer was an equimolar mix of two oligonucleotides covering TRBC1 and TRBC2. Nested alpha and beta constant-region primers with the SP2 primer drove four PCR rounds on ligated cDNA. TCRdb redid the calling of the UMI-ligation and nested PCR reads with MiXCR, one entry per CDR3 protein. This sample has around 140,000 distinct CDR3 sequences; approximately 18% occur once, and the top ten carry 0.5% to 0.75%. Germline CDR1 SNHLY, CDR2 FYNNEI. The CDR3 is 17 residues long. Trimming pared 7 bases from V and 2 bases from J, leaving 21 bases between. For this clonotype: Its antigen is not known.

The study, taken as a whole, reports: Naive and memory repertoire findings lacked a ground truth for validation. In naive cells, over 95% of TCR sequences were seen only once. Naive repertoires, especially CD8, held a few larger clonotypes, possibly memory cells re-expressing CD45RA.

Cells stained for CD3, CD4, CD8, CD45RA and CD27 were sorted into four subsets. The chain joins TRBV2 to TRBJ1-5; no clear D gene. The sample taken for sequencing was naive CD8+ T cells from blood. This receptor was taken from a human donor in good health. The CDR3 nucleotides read TGTGCCAGCACCCCGAAGGTGGAGGGTGTACGCAATCAGCCCCAGCATTTT. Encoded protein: CASTPKVEGVRNQPQHF.